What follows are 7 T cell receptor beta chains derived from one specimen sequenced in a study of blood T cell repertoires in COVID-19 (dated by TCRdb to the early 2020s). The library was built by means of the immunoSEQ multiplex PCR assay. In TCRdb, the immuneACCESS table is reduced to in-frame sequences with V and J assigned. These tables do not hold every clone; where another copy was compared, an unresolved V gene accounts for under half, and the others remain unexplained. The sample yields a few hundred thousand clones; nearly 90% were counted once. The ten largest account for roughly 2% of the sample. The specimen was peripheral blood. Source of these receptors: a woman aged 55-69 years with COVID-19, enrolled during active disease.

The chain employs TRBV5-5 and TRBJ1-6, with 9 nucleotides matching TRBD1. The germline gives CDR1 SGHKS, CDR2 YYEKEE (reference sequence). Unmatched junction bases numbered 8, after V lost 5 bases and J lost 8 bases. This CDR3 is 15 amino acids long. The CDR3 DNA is TGTGCCAGCAGACCGAGGACAGGGGTTGATTCACCCCTCCACTTT. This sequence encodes CASRPRTGVDSPLHF.

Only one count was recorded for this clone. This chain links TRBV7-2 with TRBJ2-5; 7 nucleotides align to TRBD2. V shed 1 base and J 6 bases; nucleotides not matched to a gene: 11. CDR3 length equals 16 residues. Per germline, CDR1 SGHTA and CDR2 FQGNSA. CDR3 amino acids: CASSLGGQSGGKTQYF. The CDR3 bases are TGTGCCAGCAGCTTAGGTGGCCAGTCCGGGGGGAAGACCCAGTACTTC.

The CDR3 DNA reads as TGTGCCAGCAGTTACGGGACTATAGGCACAGATACGCAGTATTTT. Encoded protein: CASSYGTIGTDTQYF. The V and J genes are TRBV6-2 or TRBV6-3 and TRBJ2-3; 7 nucleotides align to TRBD2. Germline V gives CDR1 MNHEY, CDR2 SVGEGT. V was pared by 2 bases and J by 1 base, with 3 bases of the junction left unmatched. CDR3 length: 15 residues.

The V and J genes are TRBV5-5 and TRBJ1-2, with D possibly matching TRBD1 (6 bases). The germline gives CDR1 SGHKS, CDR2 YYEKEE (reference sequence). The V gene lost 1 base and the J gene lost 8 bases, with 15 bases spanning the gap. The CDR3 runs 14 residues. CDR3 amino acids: CASSLFGEGDGYTF. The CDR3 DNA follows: TGTGCCAGCAGCTTGTTTGGTGAGGGGGACGGCTACACCTTC.

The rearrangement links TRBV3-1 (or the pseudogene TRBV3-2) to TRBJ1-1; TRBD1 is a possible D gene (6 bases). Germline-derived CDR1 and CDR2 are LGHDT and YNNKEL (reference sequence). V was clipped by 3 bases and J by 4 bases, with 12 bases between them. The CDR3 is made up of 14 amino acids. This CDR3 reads CASSHGGHGTEAFF. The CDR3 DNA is TGTGCCAGCAGCCACGGGGGGCACGGCACTGAAGCTTTCTTT.

The CDR3 is CASSFGTGNEKLFF. The CDR3 DNA reads as TGTGCCAGCAGCTTCGGGACAGGGAATGAAAAACTGTTTTTT. This chain links TRBV7-2 with TRBJ1-4; 9 bases agree with TRBD1. V was pared by 3 bases and J by 5 bases, with 1 base of the junction left unmatched. This CDR3 contains 14 residues. Germline values: CDR1 SGHTA, CDR2 FQGNSA.

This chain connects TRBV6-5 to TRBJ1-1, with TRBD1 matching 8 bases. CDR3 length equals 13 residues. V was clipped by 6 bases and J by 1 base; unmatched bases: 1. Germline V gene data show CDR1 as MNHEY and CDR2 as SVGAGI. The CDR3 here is CASRGTGNTEAFF. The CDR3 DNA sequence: TGTGCCAGCAGGGGGACAGGGAACACTGAAGCTTTCTTT.